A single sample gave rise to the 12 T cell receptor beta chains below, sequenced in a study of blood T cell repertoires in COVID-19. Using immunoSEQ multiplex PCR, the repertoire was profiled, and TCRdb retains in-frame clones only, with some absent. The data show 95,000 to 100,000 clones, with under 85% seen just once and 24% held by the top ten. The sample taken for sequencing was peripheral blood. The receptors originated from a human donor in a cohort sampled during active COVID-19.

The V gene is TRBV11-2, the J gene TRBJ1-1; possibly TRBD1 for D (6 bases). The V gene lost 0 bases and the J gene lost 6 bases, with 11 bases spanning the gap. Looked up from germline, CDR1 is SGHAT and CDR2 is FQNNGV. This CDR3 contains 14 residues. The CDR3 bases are TGTGCCAGCAGCTTAGACCGGGACATGTCTGAAGCTTTCTTT. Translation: CASSLDRDMSEAFF.

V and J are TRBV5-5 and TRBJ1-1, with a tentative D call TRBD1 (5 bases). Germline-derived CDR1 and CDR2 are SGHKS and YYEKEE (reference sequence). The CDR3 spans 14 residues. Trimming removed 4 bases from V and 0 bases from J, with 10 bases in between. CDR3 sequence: CASSADNLNTEAFF. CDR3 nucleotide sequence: TGTGCCAGCAGCGCGGACAACTTGAACACTGAAGCTTTCTTT.

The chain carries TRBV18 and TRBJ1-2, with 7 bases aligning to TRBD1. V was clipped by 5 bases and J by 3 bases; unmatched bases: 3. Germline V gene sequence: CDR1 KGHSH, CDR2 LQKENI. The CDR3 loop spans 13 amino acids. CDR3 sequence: CASSFRGDYGYTF. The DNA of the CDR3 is TGTGCCAGCTCATTCAGGGGGGACTATGGCTACACCTTC.

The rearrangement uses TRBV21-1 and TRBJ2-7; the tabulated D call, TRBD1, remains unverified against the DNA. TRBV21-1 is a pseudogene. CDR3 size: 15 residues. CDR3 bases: TGTGCCAGCAGCGAAGTGGACAGGGCGTCCTACGAGCAGTACTTC. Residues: CASSEVDRASYEQYF.

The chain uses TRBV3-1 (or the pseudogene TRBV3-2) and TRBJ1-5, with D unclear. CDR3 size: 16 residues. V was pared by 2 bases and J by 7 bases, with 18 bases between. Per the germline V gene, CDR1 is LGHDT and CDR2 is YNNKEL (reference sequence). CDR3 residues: CASSQSITAVGQPQHF. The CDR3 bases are TGTGCCAGCAGCCAATCTATCACAGCGGTCGGGCAGCCCCAGCATTTT.

CDR3 DNA sequence: TGTGCCATCAGTCGGGACAGGGGGGACTCTGGCTACACCTTC. Its protein is CAISRDRGDSGYTF. V and J are TRBV10-3 and TRBJ1-2, with 11 bases fitting TRBD1. Losses at the gene ends were 5 bases for V and 7 bases for J; bases not matched to a gene: 6. This CDR3 region has 14 residues. Per the germline V gene, CDR1 is ENHRY and CDR2 is SYGVKD.

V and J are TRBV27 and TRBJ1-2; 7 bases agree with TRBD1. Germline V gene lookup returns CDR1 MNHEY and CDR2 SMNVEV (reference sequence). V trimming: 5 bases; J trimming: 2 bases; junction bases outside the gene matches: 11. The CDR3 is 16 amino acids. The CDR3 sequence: CASSPLPSTGNYGYTF. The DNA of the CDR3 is TGTGCCAGCAGTCCGCTTCCCTCGACAGGGAACTATGGCTACACCTTC.

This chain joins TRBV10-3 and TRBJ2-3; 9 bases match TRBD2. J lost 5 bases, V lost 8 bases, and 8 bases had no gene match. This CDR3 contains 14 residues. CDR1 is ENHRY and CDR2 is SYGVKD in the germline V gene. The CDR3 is CAIAAGGPVDTQYF. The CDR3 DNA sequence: TGTGCCATCGCGGCGGGGGGGCCAGTAGATACGCAGTATTTT.

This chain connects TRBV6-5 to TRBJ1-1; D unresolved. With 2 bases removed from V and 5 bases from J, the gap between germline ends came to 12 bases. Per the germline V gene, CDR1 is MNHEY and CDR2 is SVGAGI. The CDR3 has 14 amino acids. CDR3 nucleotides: TGTGCCAGCAGTTACGAGGCTAGATGGACTGAAGCTTTCTTT. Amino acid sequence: CASSYEARWTEAFF.

CDR3 amino acids: CASSWDRRANQPQHF. For the CDR3, the DNA is TGTGCCAGCAGTTGGGACAGGAGGGCGAATCAGCCCCAGCATTTT. This sequence joins TRBV28 and TRBJ1-5, with TRBD1 matching over 8 bases. CDR1 is MDHEN, CDR2 SYDVKM, per germline. Losses at the gene ends were 4 bases for V and 4 bases for J; bases not matched to a gene: 6. The CDR3 consists of 15 residues.

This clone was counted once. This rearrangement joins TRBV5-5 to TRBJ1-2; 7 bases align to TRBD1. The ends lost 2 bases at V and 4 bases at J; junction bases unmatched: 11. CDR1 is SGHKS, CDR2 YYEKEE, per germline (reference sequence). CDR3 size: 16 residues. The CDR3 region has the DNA TGTGCCAGCAGCTTCTATCATCAGGCAGGGGGCTATGGCTACACCTTC. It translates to CASSFYHQAGGYGYTF. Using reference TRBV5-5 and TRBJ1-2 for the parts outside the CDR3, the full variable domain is DAGVTQSPTHLIKTRGQQVTLRCSPISGHKSVSWYQQVLGQGPQFIFQYYEKEERGRGNFPDRFSARQFPNYSSELNVNALLLGDSALYLCASSFYHQAGGYGYTFGSGTRLTVV.

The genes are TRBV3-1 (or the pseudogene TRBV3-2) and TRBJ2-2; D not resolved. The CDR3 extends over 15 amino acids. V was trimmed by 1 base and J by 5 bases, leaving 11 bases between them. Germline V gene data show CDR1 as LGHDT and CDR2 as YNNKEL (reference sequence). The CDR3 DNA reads TGTGCCAGCAGCCAAGGTGAGCGCGGAACCGGGGAGCTGTTTTTT. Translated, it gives CASSQGERGTGELFF.